The present T cell receptor (beta chain) was sequenced within a study of identifying expanded T cells in peripheral blood. No infections or other immune events were documented during collection. Unmatched junction bases numbered 5, after V lost 2 bases and J lost 6 bases. The CDR3 covers 15 residues. In germline, CDR1 is SGDLS, CDR2 YYNGEE. The protocol was immunoSEQ multiplex PCR, while the TCRdb copy is restricted to in-frame clones and leaves out a portion. The table lists under 150,000 clones, 86% of them singletons. The sample comprised blood. This chain uses TRBV9 with TRBJ2-2; 9 bases are shared with TRBD1. The source of this sequence is a person aged 18-70 years in good health. CDR3 in DNA: TGTGCCAGCAGCGTCCCGGGACAGGGATCCGGGGAGCTGTTTTTT. Translated, it gives CASSVPGQGSGELFF.